This TCR beta chain was sequenced during a study of blood T cell repertoires in COVID-19. About the study: Specimens from acute and convalescent COVID-19 originated in the United States, Italy and Spain. Sample material is recorded as cDNA or gDNA derived from T cells, B-cell-depleted T cells, or PBMCs.

V dropped 2 bases and J dropped 4; count of bases not matched to a gene: 4. The CDR3 covers 15 residues. From germline, CDR1 is MNHEY and CDR2 SVGEGT. Source study methods: From reference gene primer amplification, estimates of nucleated cell counts were derived. The table came from immunoSEQ multiplex PCR; TCRdb's copy has only in-frame clones and leaves some out. That table gives V, J and clone size, and the DNA gave D and trimming. The sample lists over 45,000 clones; over 80% were seen once. This clonotype was obtained from a man aged 55 to 69 with active COVID-19. This sequence joins TRBV6-2 or TRBV6-3 and TRBJ2-5; 10 bases fit TRBD1. Sequenced: peripheral blood. CDR3 sequence (DNA): TGTGCCAGCAGTTACAGGGGACAGGGGCGAGAGACCCAGTACTTC. Its protein is CASSYRGQGRETQYF.